This note documents a single T cell receptor (beta chain) sequence. Its antigen is unidentified. CDR3 length: 15 residues. Germline V gives CDR1 SNHLY, CDR2 FYNNEI. The trim removed 7 bases at V and 2 bases at J, leaving 6 bases unmatched. Every one of the donors gave at least one pre-ART PBMC sample and at least two post-ART PBMC samples. This specimen comes from a study of long-term antiretroviral therapy in people with HIV. Overall study results and limits: Dating from about 2003 to 2017, the blood was possibly obtained under older ART regimens. Post-treatment diversity went higher with ART but stayed below transplant donor controls.

Assay version v3.0 of immunoSEQ was used, and it was run at survey level. For every sample, sequencing targeted about 35,000-55,000 T-cell genomes. Sequencing was performed with immunoSEQ multiplex PCR; in TCRdb, only in-frame clones are kept and a portion is missing. The sample comprises about 14,000 clones, around 84% of which are singletons, and around 7.9% rests with the top ten. This receptor was taken from a man aged 25 to 45 with HIV. The gene calls are TRBV2 and TRBJ2-7; 12 nucleotides match TRBD2. The sequences come from unsorted PBMCs, collected 0.4 years after starting antiretroviral therapy. As DNA, the CDR3 is TGTGCCAGCACGTTTAGGACTAGCGGGACCTACGAGCAGTACTTC. Its protein product is CASTFRTSGTYEQYF.